This TCR beta chain was retrieved from a study of CD8 T cells in Susac syndrome. Sequencing of TCR beta drew on CD8+ and CD4+ T cells from blood. TEMRA cells were FACS-enriched, unlike CD8+ and CD4+ T cells, which were negatively isolated. Reverse transcription used roughly 0.5 to 1 ug RNA and random hexamers. TCRdb fed the immunoSEQ multiplex PCR reads into MiXCR, producing one record per CDR3 protein. The profile shows over 95,000 distinct CDR3 sequences, about 90% of them singletons. Germline trimming cut 4 bases from V and 12 bases from J; bases unmatched to any gene: 4. The germline gives CDR1 SGDLS, CDR2 YYNGEE. This CDR3 region has 14 residues.

The TCR sequence derives from a human donor in good health. The sequenced sample consisted of CD8+ T cells from PBMCs. The chain employs TRBV9 and TRBJ2-2, with 15 bases fitting TRBD2. This CDR3 is CASSFGLAGGKLFF. CDR3 DNA: TGTGCCAGCAGCTTCGGACTAGCGGGGGGGAAGCTGTTTTTT.